This T cell receptor beta chain stems from a study of T-cell reconstitution after alpha-beta-depleted transplantation in children. Trimming removed 4 bases from V and 4 bases from J, with 7 bases in between. CDR3 length: 13 residues. Germline V gene lookup returns CDR1 MDHEN and CDR2 SYDVKM. This clonotype was detected a few times. A library of TCRbeta sequences, prepared with unique molecular identifiers, was generated. From the PCR reads, TCRdb called clonotypes with MiXCR, one entry per CDR3 protein. Among a few hundred thousand distinct CDR3 sequences listed, more than 10% were seen once. The source was PBMCs, collected from the stem cell graft. The sequence came from a human donor who donated a stem cell graft to a child with Fanconi anemia. The rearrangement uses TRBV28 and TRBJ2-2; D gene unclear. The CDR3 spells CASSSGLTGELFF. In DNA, the CDR3 is TGTGCCAGCAGTTCGGGCCTCACCGGGGAGCTGTTTTTT.